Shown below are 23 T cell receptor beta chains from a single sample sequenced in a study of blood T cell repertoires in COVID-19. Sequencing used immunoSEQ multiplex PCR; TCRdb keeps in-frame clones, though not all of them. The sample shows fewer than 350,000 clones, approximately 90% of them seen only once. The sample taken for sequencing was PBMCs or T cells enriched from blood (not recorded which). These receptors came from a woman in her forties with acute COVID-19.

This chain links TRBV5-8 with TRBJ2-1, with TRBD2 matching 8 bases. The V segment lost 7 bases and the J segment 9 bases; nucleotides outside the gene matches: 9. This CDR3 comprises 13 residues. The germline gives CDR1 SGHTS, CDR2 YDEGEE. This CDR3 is CASGLTRGGEQFF. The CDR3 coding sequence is TGTGCCAGCGGACTCACTCGGGGGGGTGAGCAGTTCTTC.

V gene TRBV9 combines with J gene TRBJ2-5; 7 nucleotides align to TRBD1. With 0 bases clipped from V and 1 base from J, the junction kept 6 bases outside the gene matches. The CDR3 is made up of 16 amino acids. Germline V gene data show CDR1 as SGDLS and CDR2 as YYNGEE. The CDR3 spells CASSVALGQTQETQYF. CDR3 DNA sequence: TGTGCCAGCAGCGTAGCTCTGGGACAGACCCAAGAGACCCAGTACTTC. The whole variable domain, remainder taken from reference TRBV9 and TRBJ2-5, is DSGVTQTPKHLITATGQRVTLRCSPRSGDLSVYWYQQSLDQGLQFLIQYYNGEERAKGNILERFSAQQFPDLHSELNLSSLELGDSALYFCASSVALGQTQETQYFGPGTRLLVL.

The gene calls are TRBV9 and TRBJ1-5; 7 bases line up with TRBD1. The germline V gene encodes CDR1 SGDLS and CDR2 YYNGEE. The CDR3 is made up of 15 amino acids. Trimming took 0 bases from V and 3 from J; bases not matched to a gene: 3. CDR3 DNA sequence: TGTGCCAGCAGCGTAGCGGGACAGATCAATCAGCCCCAGCATTTT. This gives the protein CASSVAGQINQPQHF. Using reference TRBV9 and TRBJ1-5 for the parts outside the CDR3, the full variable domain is DSGVTQTPKHLITATGQRVTLRCSPRSGDLSVYWYQQSLDQGLQFLIQYYNGEERAKGNILERFSAQQFPDLHSELNLSSLELGDSALYFCASSVAGQINQPQHFGDGTRLSIL.

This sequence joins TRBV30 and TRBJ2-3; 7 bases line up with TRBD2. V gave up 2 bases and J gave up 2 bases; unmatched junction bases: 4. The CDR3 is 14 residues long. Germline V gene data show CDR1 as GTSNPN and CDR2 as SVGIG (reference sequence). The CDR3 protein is CAWSWGGTTDTQYF. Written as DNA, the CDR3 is TGTGCCTGGAGTTGGGGGGGGACCACAGATACGCAGTATTTT.

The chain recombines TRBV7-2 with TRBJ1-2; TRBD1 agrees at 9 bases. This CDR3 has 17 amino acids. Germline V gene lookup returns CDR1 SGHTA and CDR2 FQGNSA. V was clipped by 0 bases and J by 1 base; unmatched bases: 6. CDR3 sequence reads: CASSLAGTGSSNYGYTF. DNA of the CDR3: TGTGCCAGCAGCTTAGCCGGGACAGGGAGTAGTAACTATGGCTACACCTTC. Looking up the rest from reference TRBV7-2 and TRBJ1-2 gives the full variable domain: GAGVSQSPSNKVTEKGKDVELRCDPISGHTALYWYRQSLGQGLEFLIYFQGNSAPDKSGLPSDRFSAERTGGSVSTLTIQRTQQEDSAVYLCASSLAGTGSSNYGYTFGSGTRLTVV.

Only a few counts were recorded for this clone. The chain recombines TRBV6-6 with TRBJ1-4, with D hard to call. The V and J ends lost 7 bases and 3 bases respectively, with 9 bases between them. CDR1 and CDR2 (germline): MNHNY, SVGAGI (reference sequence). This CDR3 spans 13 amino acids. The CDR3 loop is CASTRSSNEKLFF. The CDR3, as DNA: TGTGCCAGCACGCGGTCTTCTAATGAAAAACTGTTTTTT.

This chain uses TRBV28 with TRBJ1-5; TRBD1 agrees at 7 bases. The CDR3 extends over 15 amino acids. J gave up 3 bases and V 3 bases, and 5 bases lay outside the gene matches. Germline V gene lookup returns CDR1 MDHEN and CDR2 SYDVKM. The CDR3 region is CASSFMGQSNQPQHF. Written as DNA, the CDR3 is TGTGCCAGCAGTTTCATGGGACAGTCCAATCAGCCCCAGCATTTT.

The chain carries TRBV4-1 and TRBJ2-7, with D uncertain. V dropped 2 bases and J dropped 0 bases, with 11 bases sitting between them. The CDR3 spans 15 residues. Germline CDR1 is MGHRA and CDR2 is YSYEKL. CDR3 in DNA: TGCGCCAGCAGCCAACCCCTGTCGGGCTCCTACGAGCAGTACTTC. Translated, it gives CASSQPLSGSYEQYF.

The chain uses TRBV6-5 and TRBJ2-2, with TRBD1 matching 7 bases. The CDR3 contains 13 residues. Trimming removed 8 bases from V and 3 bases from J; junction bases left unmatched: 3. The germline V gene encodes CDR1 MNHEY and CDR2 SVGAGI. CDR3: CASLTGDTGELFF. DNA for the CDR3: TGTGCCAGCCTAACAGGGGACACCGGGGAGCTGTTTTTT.

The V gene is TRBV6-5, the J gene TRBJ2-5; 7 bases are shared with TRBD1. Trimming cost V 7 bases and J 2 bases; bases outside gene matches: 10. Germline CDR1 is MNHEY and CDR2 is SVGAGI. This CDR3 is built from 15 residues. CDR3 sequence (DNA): TGTGCCAGCAACAACCTACAGGGGCCGCAAGAGACCCAGTACTTC. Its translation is CASNNLQGPQETQYF.

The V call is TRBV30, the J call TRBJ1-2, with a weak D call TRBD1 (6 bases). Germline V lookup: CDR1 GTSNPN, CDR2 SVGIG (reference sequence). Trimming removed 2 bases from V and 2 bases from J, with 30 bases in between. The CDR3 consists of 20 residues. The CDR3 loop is CAWSLFSTWGQGLPNYGYTF. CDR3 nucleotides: TGTGCCTGGAGTTTATTCTCAACGTGGGGACAAGGCCTTCCCAACTATGGCTACACCTTC.

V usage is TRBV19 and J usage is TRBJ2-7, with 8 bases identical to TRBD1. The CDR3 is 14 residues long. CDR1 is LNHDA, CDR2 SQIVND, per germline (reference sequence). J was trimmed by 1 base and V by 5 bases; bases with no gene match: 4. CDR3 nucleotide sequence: TGTGCCAGTAGTGTAGGACAGGGATCCTACGAGCAGTACTTC. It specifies CASSVGQGSYEQYF.

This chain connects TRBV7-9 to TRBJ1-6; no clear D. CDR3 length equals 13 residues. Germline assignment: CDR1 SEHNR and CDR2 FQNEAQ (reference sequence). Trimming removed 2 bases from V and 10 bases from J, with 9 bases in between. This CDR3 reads CASSLSGKSPLHF. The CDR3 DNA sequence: TGTGCCAGCAGCTTAAGCGGAAAGTCACCCCTCCACTTT.

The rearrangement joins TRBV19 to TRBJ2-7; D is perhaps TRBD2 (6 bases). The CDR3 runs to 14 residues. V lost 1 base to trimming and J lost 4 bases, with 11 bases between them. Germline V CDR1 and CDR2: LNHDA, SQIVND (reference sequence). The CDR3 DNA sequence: TGTGCCAGTAGTATAGGCGGAGGGGCTTACGAGCAGTACTTC. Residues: CASSIGGGAYEQYF.

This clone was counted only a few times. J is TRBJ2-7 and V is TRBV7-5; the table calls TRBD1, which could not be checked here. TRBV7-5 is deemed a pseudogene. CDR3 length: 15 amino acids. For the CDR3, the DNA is TGTGTCAGAAGCCCAAGTGACAGTCGGGTAGAGGAGCAGTACTTC. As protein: CVRSPSDSRVEEQYF.

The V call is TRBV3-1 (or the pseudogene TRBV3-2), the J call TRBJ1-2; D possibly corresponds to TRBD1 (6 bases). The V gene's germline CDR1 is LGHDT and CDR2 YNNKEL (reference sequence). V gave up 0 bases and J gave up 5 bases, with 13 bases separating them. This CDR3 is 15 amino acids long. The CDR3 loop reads CASSQELGGAYGYTF. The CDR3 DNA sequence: TGTGCCAGCAGCCAAGAATTAGGGGGGGCGTATGGCTACACCTTC.

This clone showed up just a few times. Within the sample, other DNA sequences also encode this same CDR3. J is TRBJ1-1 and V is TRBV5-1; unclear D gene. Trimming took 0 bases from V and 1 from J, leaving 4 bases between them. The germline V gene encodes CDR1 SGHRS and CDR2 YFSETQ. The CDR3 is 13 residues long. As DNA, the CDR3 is TGCGCCAGCAGCTTGGCGGGGAACACTGAAGCTTTCTTT. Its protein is CASSLAGNTEAFF. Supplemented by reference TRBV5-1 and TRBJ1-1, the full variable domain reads KAGVTQTPRYLIKTRGQQVTLSCSPISGHRSVSWYQQTPGQGLQFLFEYFSETQRNKGNFPGRFSGRQFSNSRSEMNVSTLELGDSALYLCASSLAGNTEAFFGQGTRLTVV.

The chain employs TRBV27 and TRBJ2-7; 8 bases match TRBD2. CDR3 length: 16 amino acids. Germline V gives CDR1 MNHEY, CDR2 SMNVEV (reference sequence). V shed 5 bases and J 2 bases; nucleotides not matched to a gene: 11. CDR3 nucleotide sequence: TGTGCCAGCAGTCTATATACCGGGACTAGGCCCTACGAGCAGTACTTC. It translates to CASSLYTGTRPYEQYF.

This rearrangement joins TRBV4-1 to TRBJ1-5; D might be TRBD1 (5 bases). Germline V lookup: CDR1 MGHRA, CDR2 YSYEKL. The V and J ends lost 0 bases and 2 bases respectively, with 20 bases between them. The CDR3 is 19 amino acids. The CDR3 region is CASSQEPPWWDWGNQPQHF. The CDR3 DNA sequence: TGCGCCAGCAGCCAAGAACCTCCCTGGTGGGACTGGGGCAATCAGCCCCAGCATTTT.

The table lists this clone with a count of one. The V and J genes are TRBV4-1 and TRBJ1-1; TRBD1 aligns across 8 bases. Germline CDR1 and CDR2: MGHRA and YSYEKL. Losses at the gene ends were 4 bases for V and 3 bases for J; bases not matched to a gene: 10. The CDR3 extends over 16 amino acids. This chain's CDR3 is CASSRGQGHSYTEAFF. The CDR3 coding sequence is TGCGCCAGCAGCCGTGGACAGGGACACTCATACACTGAAGCTTTCTTT.

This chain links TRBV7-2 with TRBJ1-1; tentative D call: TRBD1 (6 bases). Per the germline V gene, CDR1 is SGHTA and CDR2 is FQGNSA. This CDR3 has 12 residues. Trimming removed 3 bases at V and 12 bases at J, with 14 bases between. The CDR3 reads CASSFLDSPTFF. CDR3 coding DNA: TGTGCCAGCAGCTTTTTGGACAGTCCCACTTTCTTT. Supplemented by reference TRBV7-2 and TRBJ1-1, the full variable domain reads GAGVSQSPSNKVTEKGKDVELRCDPISGHTALYWYRQSLGQGLEFLIYFQGNSAPDKSGLPSDRFSAERTGGSVSTLTIQRTQQEDSAVYLCASSFLDSPTFFGQGTRLTVV.

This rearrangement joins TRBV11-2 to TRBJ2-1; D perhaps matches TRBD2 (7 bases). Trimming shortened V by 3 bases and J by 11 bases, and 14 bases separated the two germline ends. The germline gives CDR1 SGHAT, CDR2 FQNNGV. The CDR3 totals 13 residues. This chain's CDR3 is CASSLGGAGKQFF. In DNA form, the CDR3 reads TGTGCCAGCAGCTTGGGGGGGGCGGGCAAGCAGTTCTTC.

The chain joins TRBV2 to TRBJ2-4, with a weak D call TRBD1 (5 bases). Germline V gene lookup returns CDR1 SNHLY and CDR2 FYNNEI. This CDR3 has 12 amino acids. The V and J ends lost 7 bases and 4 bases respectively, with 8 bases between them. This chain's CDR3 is CASTRQKNIQYF. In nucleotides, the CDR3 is TGTGCCAGCACCCGACAGAAAAACATTCAGTACTTC.